This TCR beta chain was recovered during a study of response to subunit inactivated influenza vaccine. This clonotype was picked up a small number of times. V lost 5 bases and J 5 bases, leaving 9 bases between the germline ends. Per the germline V gene, CDR1 is DFQATT and CDR2 is SNEGSKA (reference sequence). The CDR3 has 11 amino acids. TCRdb ran MiXCR on the RT-PCR reads and lists one entry per CDR3 protein. The table lists about 500,000 distinct CDR3 sequences, more than 15% of them singletons. The receptor comes from a man between 50 and 70 years old who received an inactivated influenza vaccine. The starting material was CD4+ T cells sorted from PBMCs, obtained less than 30 months after vaccination. The gene calls are TRBV20-1 and TRBJ2-5; no clear D. In nucleotides, the CDR3 is TGCAGTGCTCTGGGTGGGGAGACCCAGTACTTC. Encoded protein: CSALGGETQYF.